Listed below are T cell receptor beta chains from one sample, sequenced in a study of long-term antiretroviral therapy in people with HIV. TCRdb keeps only in-frame clones here, not all; method: immunoSEQ multiplex PCR. In the table there are roughly 24,000 clones, approximately 84% of which are singletons. Source: unsorted PBMCs, taken 1.8 years before starting antiretroviral therapy. The receptors derive from a woman in her twenties or thirties with HIV. Each CDR3 is given without its conserved first and last residue. Size values are once, few and many counts, or a class for expanded clones, and some rows have none.

j_call clone_size v_call cdr3_aa
TRBJ2-1 - TRBV5-6 ASSPGVYRGQDNEQF
TRBJ1-5 - TRBV6-1 ASSEQGAQQPQH
TRBJ2-3 - TRBV5-1 ASSLQRPTDTQY
TRBJ2-3 - TRBV28 ASSSPRLAGLQSTDTQY
TRBJ2-3 - TRBV19 ASSSPLTDTQY
TRBJ2-2 - TRBV18 ASSPVQNTGELF
TRBJ1-1 - TRBV27 ASSTPSGGLDTEAF
TRBJ1-1 - TRBV19 ASSPLVAGVGTEAF
TRBJ2-3 - TRBV19 ASSKLGDTQY
TRBJ1-2 - TRBV30 AWSDPSGTRSYT
TRBJ1-1 - TRBV7-8 ASRPGTEVGRNTEAF
TRBJ1-4 - TRBV5-1 ASSLGRDRGNEKLF
TRBJ1-2 few TRBV29-1 SVEGYGYT
TRBJ2-1 few TRBV5-6 ASRPRGRGNEQF
TRBJ2-1 - TRBV5-4 ASSLVGGEQF
TRBJ2-3 - TRBV5-6 ASSLDRQGGRDTQY
TRBJ1-2 - TRBV6-1 ASSVFDRGYT
TRBJ2-1 few TRBV6-1 ASSGKSAHSYNEQF
TRBJ2-7 - TRBV30 AWTGGAYEQY
TRBJ2-1 - TRBV5-6 ASSLILRGGRDEQF
TRBJ1-6 - TRBV11-2 ASRPQGNSPLH
TRBJ1-3 - TRBV5-1 ASSLSGQGADTIY
TRBJ1-2 - TRBV5-8 ASSLSRGDGYT
TRBJ2-4 - TRBV19 ASSIGQSLAKNIQY
TRBJ1-2 - TRBV29-1 SASGGSNYGYT
TRBJ1-1 few TRBV7-9 ASRAGQTVEAF
TRBJ1-1 - TRBV29-1 SVQGAGLNTEAF
TRBJ2-2 - TRBV30 AWSPTRGTGELF
TRBJ1-1 - TRBV5-4 ASSLARGETEAF
TRBJ2-1 - TRBV4-2 ASSQSAGGYYNEQF
TRBJ2-1 - TRBV29-1 SGRQTNEQF
TRBJ1-2 once TRBV4-1 ASSQDPGGVFGGYT
TRBJ2-5 - TRBV5-1 ASSLLRVYPPETQY
TRBJ2-5 - TRBV7-9 ASSSSLVARETQY
TRBJ2-2 - TRBV10-3 AISPLGNTGELF
TRBJ1-1 - TRBV6-5 ASSYSIRGSYEAF
TRBJ2-1 - TRBV6-5 ASSLTGGKDEQF
TRBJ2-2 - TRBV5-1 ASRTGVAGGELF
TRBJ1-3 once TRBV19 ASSVGSHSGNTIY
TRBJ1-6 - TRBV14 ASSSGGSYNSPLH
TRBJ2-4 - TRBV5-5 ASILPAENIQY